This T cell receptor (beta chain) is drawn from a study of blood T cell repertoires in COVID-19. On the study more broadly: Samples came from the United States, Italy and Spain, spanning acute and convalescent COVID-19. Sources were T cells, B-cell-depleted T cells, or PBMCs; the material itself was cDNA or gDNA.

This clone was found once. Measured with immunoSEQ multiplex PCR; TCRdb has only the in-frame clones, and not every one. The top ten hold approximately 5.1% of the sample, which has roughly 240,000 clones, roughly 85% seen once. This TCR came from a man aged 45 to 65 with COVID-19, enrolled during active disease. The sample was peripheral blood.

As DNA, the CDR3 is TGTGCCAGCAGTTTCGGGGGAGTCGGTAATGAAAAACTGTTTTTT. It encodes CASSFGGVGNEKLFF. The chain links TRBV28 to TRBJ1-4, with a weak D call TRBD1 (5 bases). V gave up 3 bases and J gave up 4 bases, with 12 bases separating them. The V gene's germline CDR1 is MDHEN and CDR2 SYDVKM. The CDR3 extends over 15 amino acids.